What follows describes a single TCR beta chain. Sequencing targeted TCR beta in blood CD8+ and CD4+ T cells. Relapsing-remitting disease, either stable or active, was present in the treatment-naive patients who were the multiple sclerosis controls. This record comes from a study of CD8 T cells in Susac syndrome. V lost 6 bases and J 8 bases, leaving 11 bases between the germline ends. In germline, CDR1 is KGHSH, CDR2 LQKENI. The CDR3 is made up of 12 amino acids. Reverse transcription used about 0.5 to 1 ug RNA and random hexamers. An immunoSEQ multiplex PCR amplified TCR beta CDR3 over 54 Vbeta and 13 Jbeta. TCRdb redid the calling of the immunoSEQ multiplex PCR reads with MiXCR, one entry per CDR3 protein. The table records approximately 200,000 distinct CDR3 sequences, 90% to 95% of them present only once.

The sequencing sample was made of CD4+ T cells from PBMCs. J is TRBJ2-1 and V is TRBV18; tentatively, D is TRBD1 (6 bases). The origin of this receptor is a human donor with multiple sclerosis. The CDR3 sequence is CASSGAGDEQFF. CDR3 sequence (DNA): TGTGCCAGCTCGGGGGCCGGGGATGAGCAGTTCTTC. Full variable domain (remainder filled in from reference TRBV18 and TRBJ2-1): NAGVMQNPRHLVRRRGQEARLRCSPMKGHSHVYWYRQLPEEGLKFMVYLQKENIIDESGMPKERFSAEFPKEGPSILRIQQVVRGDSAAYFCASSGAGDEQFFGPGTRLTVL.